Listed below are T cell receptor beta chains from one sample, sequenced in a study of cytomegalovirus exposure and HLA in healthy donors. Only in-frame clones appear in the TCRdb table, and some are missing; sequencing was by immunoSEQ multiplex PCR. The sample records 99,000 or so clones, approximately 80% being singletons. Source material: PBMCs. Receptor source: a male donor in good health and CMV-seronegative. The CDR3 runs from the conserved cysteine through the conserved F or W. A D gene is named only where the DNA matches it firmly. Expanded clones get a size class; other rows say once, few or many, or leave the size out.

J gene: TRBJ2-7; V gene: TRBV2; clone size: once; D gene: TRBD1; CDR3 DNA: TGTGCCAGCAGTGAGTCGGGACAGGTTCTCTACGAGCAGTACTTC; CDR3 protein: CASSESGQVLYEQYF
J gene: TRBJ2-7; V gene: TRBV2; clone size: .; D gene: .; CDR3 DNA: TGTGCCAGCAGTGACCTGACAGCCTACGAGCAGTACTTC; CDR3 protein: CASSDLTAYEQYF
J gene: TRBJ2-7; V gene: TRBV29-1; clone size: .; D gene: TRBD2; CDR3 DNA: TGCAGCGTTGAAGGGAGCGGGAGCGACTACGAGCAGTACTTC; CDR3 protein: CSVEGSGSDYEQYF
J gene: TRBJ1-2; V gene: TRBV27; clone size: .; D gene: .; CDR3 DNA: TGTGCCAGCAGTCCCTCCGCGGGCTATGGCTACACCTTC; CDR3 protein: CASSPSAGYGYTF
J gene: TRBJ1-2; V gene: TRBV5-1; clone size: .; D gene: TRBD1; CDR3 DNA: TGCGCCAGCCGCCCGGGGACAGGGAGTAACTATGGCTACACCTTC; CDR3 protein: CASRPGTGSNYGYTF
J gene: TRBJ1-1; V gene: TRBV11-3; clone size: .; D gene: TRBD1; CDR3 DNA: TGTGCCAGCAGCTTAGGTTCCGGGACAGGCAACACTGAAGCTTTCTTT; CDR3 protein: CASSLGSGTGNTEAFF
J gene: TRBJ1-6; V gene: TRBV27; clone size: .; D gene: .; CDR3 DNA: TGTGCCAGCAGTTTATTTACAGGGTCGGGCTCCTATAATTCACCCCTCCACTTT; CDR3 protein: CASSLFTGSGSYNSPLHF
J gene: TRBJ2-3; V gene: TRBV15; clone size: .; D gene: .; CDR3 DNA: TGTGCCACCGGTGATTCGGGTACGCAGTATTTT; CDR3 protein: CATGDSGTQYF
J gene: TRBJ2-3; V gene: TRBV4-2; clone size: .; D gene: TRBD1; CDR3 DNA: TGTGCCAGCAGCTCCGGGACAGCCACTAGCACAGATACGCAGTATTTT; CDR3 protein: CASSSGTATSTDTQYF
J gene: TRBJ2-1; V gene: TRBV5-1; clone size: .; D gene: TRBD2; CDR3 DNA: TGCGCCAGCAGCGCGGGGGACTCCTACAATGAGCAGTTCTTC; CDR3 protein: CASSAGDSYNEQFF
J gene: TRBJ1-1; V gene: TRBV5-8; clone size: .; D gene: .; CDR3 DNA: TGTGCCAGCAGCTTCCGACTGATGAACACTGAAGCTTTCTTT; CDR3 protein: CASSFRLMNTEAFF
J gene: TRBJ1-4; V gene: TRBV29-1; clone size: .; D gene: .; CDR3 DNA: TGCAGCGCCTTCGGTGCAACTAATGAAAAACTGTTTTTT; CDR3 protein: CSAFGATNEKLFF
J gene: TRBJ2-1; V gene: TRBV7-9; clone size: few; D gene: .; CDR3 DNA: TGTGCCAGCAGCTTCCCCTTACTAGTGAACAATGAGCAGTTCTTC; CDR3 protein: CASSFPLLVNNEQFF
J gene: TRBJ2-2; V gene: TRBV6-6; clone size: .; D gene: .; CDR3 DNA: TGTGCCAGCAGTAAGGACAGAAACACCGGGGAGCTGTTTTTT; CDR3 protein: CASSKDRNTGELFF
J gene: TRBJ1-6; V gene: TRBV19; clone size: .; D gene: TRBD1; CDR3 DNA: TGTGCCAGTAGTATGGGGACAGAAAATTCACCCCTCCACTTT; CDR3 protein: CASSMGTENSPLHF
J gene: TRBJ2-4; V gene: TRBV14; clone size: .; D gene: TRBD1; CDR3 DNA: TGTGCCAGCAGCGTAGGACAGGGTCTAGCCAAAAACATTCAGTACTTC; CDR3 protein: CASSVGQGLAKNIQYF
J gene: TRBJ2-7; V gene: TRBV7-9; clone size: .; D gene: .; CDR3 DNA: TGTGCCAGCAGCTTAACTCAGGGCCCACGGCACGAGCAGTACTTC; CDR3 protein: CASSLTQGPRHEQYF
J gene: TRBJ1-1; V gene: TRBV25-1; clone size: once; D gene: .; CDR3 DNA: TGTGCCAGCGGTACTCCAGGGCTGGGCGAAGCTTTCTTT; CDR3 protein: CASGTPGLGEAFF
J gene: TRBJ2-5; V gene: TRBV6-5; clone size: .; D gene: .; CDR3 DNA: TGTGCCAGCAGCAATGGACAGAGCCACCAAGAGACCCAGTACTTC; CDR3 protein: CASSNGQSHQETQYF
J gene: TRBJ1-1; V gene: TRBV28; clone size: .; D gene: .; CDR3 DNA: TGTGCCAGCTGGAGTAAAATGAACACTGAAGCTTTCTTT; CDR3 protein: CASWSKMNTEAFF
J gene: TRBJ2-2; V gene: TRBV6-5; clone size: .; D gene: TRBD2; CDR3 DNA: TGTGCCAGCAGTTTCAGGGAGGGGACCGGGGAGCTGTTTTTT; CDR3 protein: CASSFREGTGELFF
J gene: TRBJ2-1; V gene: TRBV6-5; clone size: many; D gene: .; CDR3 DNA: TGTGCCAGCATCGGGCGCCTGGCGGGTGAGCAGTTCTTC; CDR3 protein: CASIGRLAGEQFF
J gene: TRBJ2-1; V gene: TRBV5-1; clone size: once; D gene: TRBD1; CDR3 DNA: TGCGCCAGCAGCTTTAGACAGGGGGTTAATGAGCAGTTCTTC; CDR3 protein: CASSFRQGVNEQFF
J gene: TRBJ2-1; V gene: TRBV30; clone size: few; D gene: .; CDR3 DNA: TGTGCCTGGAGTGTACTCCGGAGGTCCAACTCTTACAATGAGCAGTTCTTC; CDR3 protein: CAWSVLRRSNSYNEQFF
J gene: TRBJ1-4; V gene: TRBV27; clone size: once; D gene: .; CDR3 DNA: TGTGCCAGCAGTTTATCTACGGTCCGGAGTGAAAAACTGTTTTTT; CDR3 protein: CASSLSTVRSEKLFF
J gene: TRBJ2-2; V gene: TRBV7-8; clone size: .; D gene: .; CDR3 DNA: TGTGCCAGCAGGCGGGGGACAAATAACGGGGAGCTGTTTTTT; CDR3 protein: CASRRGTNNGELFF
J gene: TRBJ1-5; V gene: TRBV6-1; clone size: .; D gene: .; CDR3 DNA: TGTGCCAGCAGTGAAAGGAGACAGATTAAATACAATCAGCCCCAGCATTTT; CDR3 protein: CASSERRQIKYNQPQHF
J gene: TRBJ2-7; V gene: TRBV4-2; clone size: .; D gene: TRBD1; CDR3 DNA: TGTGCCAGCAGCCAGAAAGGGCGGACAGGGTTCCACGAGCAGTACTTC; CDR3 protein: CASSQKGRTGFHEQYF
J gene: TRBJ2-3; V gene: TRBV30; clone size: .; D gene: .; CDR3 DNA: TGTGCCTGGGAGGCAGATACGCAGTATTTT; CDR3 protein: CAWEADTQYF
J gene: TRBJ2-7; V gene: TRBV30; clone size: .; D gene: TRBD1; CDR3 DNA: TGTGCCTGGAACTATCCGGGACAGGGGAAAACCGAGCAGTACTTC; CDR3 protein: CAWNYPGQGKTEQYF
J gene: TRBJ2-7; V gene: TRBV27; clone size: .; D gene: .; CDR3 DNA: TGTGCCAGCAGCCGGGACTCTAACTACGAGCAGTACTTC; CDR3 protein: CASSRDSNYEQYF
J gene: TRBJ1-2; V gene: TRBV6-4; clone size: few; D gene: TRBD1; CDR3 DNA: TGTGCCAGCAGTGCCCGGACAGGGGCTAACTATGGCTACACCTTC; CDR3 protein: CASSARTGANYGYTF
J gene: TRBJ2-7; V gene: TRBV6-4; clone size: .; D gene: .; CDR3 DNA: TGTGCCAACCGGACTGCAAGCTCCTACGAGCAGTACTTC; CDR3 protein: CANRTASSYEQYF
J gene: TRBJ1-2; V gene: TRBV28; clone size: .; D gene: .; CDR3 DNA: TGTGCCAGCAGTCGTTCGGGGTATGGCTATGGCTACACCTTC; CDR3 protein: CASSRSGYGYGYTF
J gene: TRBJ2-1; V gene: TRBV9; clone size: .; D gene: TRBD1; CDR3 DNA: TGTGCCAGCAGCGTAGGTGGGACAGGGGGAAGTGAGCAGTTCTTC; CDR3 protein: CASSVGGTGGSEQFF
J gene: TRBJ2-1; V gene: TRBV20-1; clone size: .; D gene: .; CDR3 DNA: TGCAGTGCTACTGACTTGAGTGAGCAGTTCTTC; CDR3 protein: CSATDLSEQFF
J gene: TRBJ1-1; V gene: TRBV5-1; clone size: .; D gene: .; CDR3 DNA: TGCGCCAGCAGCTCTGCAGCGGGGAACACTGAAGCTTTCTTT; CDR3 protein: CASSSAAGNTEAFF
J gene: TRBJ1-4; V gene: TRBV5-5; clone size: .; D gene: .; CDR3 DNA: TGTGCCAGCAGCTTTAGCCCCGTTGAAAAACTGTTTTTT; CDR3 protein: CASSFSPVEKLFF
J gene: TRBJ2-7; V gene: TRBV7-9; clone size: .; D gene: TRBD1; CDR3 DNA: TGTGCCAGCAGCCCGACAGGGACCTCCTACGAGCAGTACTTC; CDR3 protein: CASSPTGTSYEQYF
J gene: TRBJ1-1; V gene: TRBV28; clone size: .; D gene: TRBD1; CDR3 DNA: TGTGCCAGCAGTTCGGGGGACAGTTTGAACACTGAAGCTTTCTTT; CDR3 protein: CASSSGDSLNTEAFF
J gene: TRBJ1-6; V gene: TRBV11-2; clone size: .; D gene: TRBD1; CDR3 DNA: TGTGCCAGCAGCCAATGGACAGGGAGTAATTCACCCCTCCACTTT; CDR3 protein: CASSQWTGSNSPLHF
J gene: TRBJ1-1; V gene: TRBV14; clone size: few; D gene: .; CDR3 DNA: TGTGCCAGCAGCCCCTTCCCGACAGTGAACACTGAAGCTTTCTTT; CDR3 protein: CASSPFPTVNTEAFF
J gene: TRBJ1-4; V gene: TRBV15; clone size: .; D gene: .; CDR3 DNA: TGTGCCACCAGCAGAGATGGCAGGGCTGAAAAACTGTTTTTT; CDR3 protein: CATSRDGRAEKLFF